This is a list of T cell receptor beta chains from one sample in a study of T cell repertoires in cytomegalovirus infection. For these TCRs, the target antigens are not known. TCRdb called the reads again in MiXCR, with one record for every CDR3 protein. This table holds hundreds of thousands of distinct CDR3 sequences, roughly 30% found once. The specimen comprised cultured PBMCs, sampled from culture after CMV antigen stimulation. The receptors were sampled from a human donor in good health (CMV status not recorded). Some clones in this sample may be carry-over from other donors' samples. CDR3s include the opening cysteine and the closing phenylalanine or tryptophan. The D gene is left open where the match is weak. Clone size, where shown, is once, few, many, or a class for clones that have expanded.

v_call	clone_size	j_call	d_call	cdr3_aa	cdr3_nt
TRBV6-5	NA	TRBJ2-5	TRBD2	CASSYWGGTSVETQYF	TGTGCCAGCAGTTACTGGGGCGGGACTAGCGTAGAGACCCAGTACTTC
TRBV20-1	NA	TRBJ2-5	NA	CSARTPSGTGETQYF	TGCAGTGCTCGAACCCCTAGCGGGACAGGGGAGACCCAGTACTTC
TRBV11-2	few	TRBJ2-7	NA	CASSSRGTAVHEQYF	TGTGCCAGCAGCTCCCGGGGGACAGCGGTCCACGAGCAGTACTTC
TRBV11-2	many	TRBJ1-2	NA	CASSSDQKTEQYGYTF	TGTGCCAGCAGCTCCGACCAGAAAACAGAGCAATATGGCTACACCTTC
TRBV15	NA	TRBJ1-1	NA	CATSRARGSTEAFF	TGTGCCACCAGCAGAGCTCGGGGATCCACTGAAGCTTTCTTT
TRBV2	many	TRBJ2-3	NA	CASSKLLYTDTQYF	TGTGCCAGCAGTAAACTCCTCTACACAGATACGCAGTATTTT
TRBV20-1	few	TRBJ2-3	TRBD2	CSATTLAGGPDTQYF	TGCAGTGCTACTACACTAGCGGGAGGCCCAGATACGCAGTATTTT
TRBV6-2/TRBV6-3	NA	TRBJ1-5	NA	CASSYRSTLYSNQPQHF	TGTGCCAGCAGTTACCGCTCGACATTATATAGCAATCAGCCCCAGCATTTT
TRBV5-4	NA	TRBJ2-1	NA	CASSFQSAYNEQFF	TGTGCCAGCAGCTTCCAGTCAGCCTACAATGAGCAGTTCTTC
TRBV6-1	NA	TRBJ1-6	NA	CASSRSPGNSPLHF	TGTGCCAGCAGTCGGAGCCCGGGAAATTCACCCCTCCACTTT
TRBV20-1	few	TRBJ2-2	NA	CSASWGSANTGELFF	TGCAGTGCTAGTTGGGGATCCGCGAACACCGGGGAGCTGTTTTTT
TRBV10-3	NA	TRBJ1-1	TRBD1	CASGTGGAVNTEAFF	TGTGCCAGCGGGACAGGGGGCGCGGTGAACACTGAAGCTTTCTTT
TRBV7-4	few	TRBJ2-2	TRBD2	CASRKLAGDTGELFF	TGTGCCAGCAGAAAACTAGCGGGAGACACCGGGGAGCTGTTTTTT
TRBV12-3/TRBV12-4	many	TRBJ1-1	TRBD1	CASSQDRGPEAFF	TGTGCCAGCAGTCAAGACAGGGGACCCGAAGCTTTCTTT
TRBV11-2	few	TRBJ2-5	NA	CASSLVSGHKETQYF	TGTGCCAGCAGCTTAGTTTCGGGACACAAAGAGACCCAGTACTTC
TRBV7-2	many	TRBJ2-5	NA	CASSSSHQETQYF	TGTGCCAGCAGCTCCTCCCATCAGGAGACCCAGTACTTC
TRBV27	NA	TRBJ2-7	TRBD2	CASAGGLAGGTTYEQYF	TGTGCCAGCGCTGGGGGACTAGCGGGAGGAACCACCTACGAGCAGTACTTC
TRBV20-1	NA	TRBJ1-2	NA	CSAARQVRGYTF	TGCAGTGCTGCCCGACAGGTTCGGGGCTACACCTTC
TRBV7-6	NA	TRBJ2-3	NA	CASSLVPGEGDTQYF	TGTGCCAGCAGCTTAGTTCCGGGAGAGGGAGATACGCAGTATTTT
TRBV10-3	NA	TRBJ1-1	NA	CATNLGADTEAFF	TGTGCCACCAACTTGGGCGCGGACACTGAAGCTTTCTTT
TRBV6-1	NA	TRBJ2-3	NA	CASGDTDTQYF	TGTGCCAGCGGCGACACAGATACGCAGTATTTT
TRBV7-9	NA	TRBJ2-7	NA	CASSFNSLYEQYF	TGTGCCAGCAGCTTTAATTCCCTCTACGAGCAGTACTTC
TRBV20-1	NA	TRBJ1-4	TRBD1	CSARPGTGDEKLFF	TGCAGTGCTAGGCCCGGGACAGGGGATGAAAAACTGTTTTTT
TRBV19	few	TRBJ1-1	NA	CASSGSLVTEAFF	TGTGCCAGTAGTGGTTCGCTCGTAACTGAAGCTTTCTTT
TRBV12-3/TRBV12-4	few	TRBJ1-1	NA	CASTLDSRTEAFF	TGTGCCAGCACCCTGGACAGTCGGACTGAAGCTTTCTTT
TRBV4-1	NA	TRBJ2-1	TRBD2	CASSQDLLRGVYYNEQFF	TGCGCCAGCAGCCAAGATCTCTTGCGGGGGGTCTACTACAATGAGCAGTTCTTC
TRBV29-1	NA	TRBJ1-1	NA	CSVDRENTEAFF	TGCAGCGTTGACAGGGAGAACACTGAAGCTTTCTTT
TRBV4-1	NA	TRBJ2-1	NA	CASSPHAAGFDEQFF	TGCGCCAGCAGCCCCCATGCAGCCGGTTTCGATGAGCAGTTCTTC
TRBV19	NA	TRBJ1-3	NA	CVRPSGGNTIYF	TGTGTCAGGCCCTCGGGTGGAAACACCATATATTTT
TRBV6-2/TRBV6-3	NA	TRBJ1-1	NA	CASSSLRGNTEAFF	TGTGCCAGCAGTTCATTACGGGGGAACACTGAAGCTTTCTTT
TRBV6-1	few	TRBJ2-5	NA	CASSGDLGGETQYF	TGTGCCAGCAGTGGGGATTTGGGAGGCGAGACCCAGTACTTC
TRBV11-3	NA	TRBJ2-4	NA	CASSPGLPGDIQYF	TGTGCCAGCAGCCCCGGGCTCCCTGGGGACATTCAGTACTTC
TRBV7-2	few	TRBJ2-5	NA	CASSLGPPPGYQETQYF	TGTGCCAGCAGCTTAGGCCCCCCCCCAGGGTACCAAGAGACCCAGTACTTC
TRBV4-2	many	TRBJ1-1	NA	CASSQIRGSLDRLSGTEAFF	TGTGCCAGCAGCCAAATAAGAGGGTCCCTGGACCGCCTTTCCGGCACTGAAGCTTTCTTT
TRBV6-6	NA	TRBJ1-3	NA	CASSSGHAGNTIYF	TGTGCCAGCAGTTCCGGACACGCTGGAAACACCATATATTTT
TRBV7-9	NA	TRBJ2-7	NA	CASSLGPGGVGSRSSYEQYF	TGTGCCAGCAGCTTAGGACCGGGCGGGGTAGGGAGCCGAAGCTCCTACGAGCAGTACTTC
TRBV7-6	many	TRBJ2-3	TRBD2	CASSLLAGATDTQYF	TGTGCCAGCAGCTTATTAGCGGGAGCAACAGATACGCAGTATTTT
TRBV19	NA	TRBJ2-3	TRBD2	CASSLGLGQLENTQYF	TGTGCCAGTAGTCTTGGACTAGGGCAATTGGAAAATACGCAGTATTTT
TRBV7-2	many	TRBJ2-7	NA	CASSLGGRGGAYEQYF	TGTGCCAGCAGCTTAGGGGGTAGGGGGGGGGCCTACGAGCAGTACTTC
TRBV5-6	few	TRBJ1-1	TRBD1	CASSLPRGIEAFF	TGTGCCAGCAGCTTGCCCAGGGGGATTGAAGCTTTCTTT
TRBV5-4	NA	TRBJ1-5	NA	CASSFPGTPQNQPQHF	TGTGCCAGCAGCTTCCCTGGAACCCCGCAAAATCAGCCCCAGCATTTT
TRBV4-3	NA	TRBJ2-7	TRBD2	CASSPGWSGSFCEQYF	TGCGCCAGCAGCCCAGGTTGGAGCGGGAGTTTCTGCGAGCAGTACTTC
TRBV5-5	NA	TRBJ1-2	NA	CASSLSSHTYGYTF	TGTGCCAGCAGCTTGTCCAGCCATACCTATGGCTACACCTTC